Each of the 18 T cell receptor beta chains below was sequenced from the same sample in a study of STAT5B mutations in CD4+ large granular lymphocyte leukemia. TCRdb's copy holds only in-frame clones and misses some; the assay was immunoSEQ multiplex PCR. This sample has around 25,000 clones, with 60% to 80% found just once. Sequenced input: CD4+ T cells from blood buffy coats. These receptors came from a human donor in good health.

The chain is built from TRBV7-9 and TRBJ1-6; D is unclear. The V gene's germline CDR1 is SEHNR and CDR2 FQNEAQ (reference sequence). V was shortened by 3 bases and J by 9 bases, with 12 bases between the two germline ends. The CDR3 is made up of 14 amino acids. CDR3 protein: CASSLSNNGSPLHF. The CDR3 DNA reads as TGTGCCAGCAGCTTGTCTAACAATGGTTCACCCCTCCACTTT.

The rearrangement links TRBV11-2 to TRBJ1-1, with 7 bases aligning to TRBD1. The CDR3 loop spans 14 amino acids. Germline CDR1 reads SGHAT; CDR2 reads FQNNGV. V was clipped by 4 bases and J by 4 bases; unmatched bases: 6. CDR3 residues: CASSYNQGGTEAFF. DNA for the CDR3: TGTGCCAGCAGCTACAATCAGGGGGGCACTGAAGCTTTCTTT. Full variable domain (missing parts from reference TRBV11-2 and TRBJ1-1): EAGVAQSPRYKIIEKRQSVAFWCNPISGHATLYWYQQILGQGPKLLIQFQNNGVVDDSQLPKDRFSAERLKGVDSTLKIQPAKLEDSAVYLCASSYNQGGTEAFFGQGTRLTVV.

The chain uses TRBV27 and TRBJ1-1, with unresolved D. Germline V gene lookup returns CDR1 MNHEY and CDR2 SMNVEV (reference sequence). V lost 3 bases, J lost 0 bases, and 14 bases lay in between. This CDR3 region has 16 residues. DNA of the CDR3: TGTGCCAGCAGTTTCCTAGTGGACGGGTTGAACACTGAAGCTTTCTTT. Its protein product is CASSFLVDGLNTEAFF.

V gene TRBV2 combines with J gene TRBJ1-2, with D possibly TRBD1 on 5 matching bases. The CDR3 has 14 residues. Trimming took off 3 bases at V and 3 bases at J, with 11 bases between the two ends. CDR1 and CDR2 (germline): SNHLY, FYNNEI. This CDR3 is CASSDQGSYYGYTF. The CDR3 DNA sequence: TGTGCCAGCAGTGATCAGGGATCGTACTATGGCTACACCTTC.

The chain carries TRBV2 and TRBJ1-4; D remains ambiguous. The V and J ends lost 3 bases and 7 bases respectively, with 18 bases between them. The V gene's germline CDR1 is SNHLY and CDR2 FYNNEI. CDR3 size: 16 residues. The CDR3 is CASSDDSPATGEKLFF. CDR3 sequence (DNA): TGTGCCAGCAGTGATGATAGCCCCGCGACGGGTGAAAAACTGTTTTTT.

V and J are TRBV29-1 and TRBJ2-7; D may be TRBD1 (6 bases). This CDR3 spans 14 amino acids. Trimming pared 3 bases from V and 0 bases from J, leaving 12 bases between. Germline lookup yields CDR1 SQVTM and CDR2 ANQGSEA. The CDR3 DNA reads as TGCAGCGTTGATACGACGGGACACTCCTACGAGCAGTACTTC. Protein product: CSVDTTGHSYEQYF.

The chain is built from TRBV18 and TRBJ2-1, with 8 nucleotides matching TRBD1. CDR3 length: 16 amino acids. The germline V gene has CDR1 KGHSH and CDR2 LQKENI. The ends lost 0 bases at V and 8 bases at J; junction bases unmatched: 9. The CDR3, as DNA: TGTGCCAGCTCACCACCGAATGGCAGGGGGCAGGATGAGCAGTTCTTC. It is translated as CASSPPNGRGQDEQFF.

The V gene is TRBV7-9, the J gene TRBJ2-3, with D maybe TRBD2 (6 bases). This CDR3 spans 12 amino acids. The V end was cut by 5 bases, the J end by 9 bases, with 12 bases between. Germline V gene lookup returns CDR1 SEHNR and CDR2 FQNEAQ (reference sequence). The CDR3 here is CASSLRDSTQYF. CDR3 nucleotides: TGTGCCAGCAGCCTACGGGACTCCACGCAGTATTTT.

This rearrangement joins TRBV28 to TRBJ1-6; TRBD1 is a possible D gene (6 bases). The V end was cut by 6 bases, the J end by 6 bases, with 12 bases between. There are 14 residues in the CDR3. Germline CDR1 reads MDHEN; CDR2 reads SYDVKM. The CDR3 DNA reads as TGTGCCAGCAGGCCCCCGGACAGTAATTCACCCCTCCACTTT. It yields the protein CASRPPDSNSPLHF.

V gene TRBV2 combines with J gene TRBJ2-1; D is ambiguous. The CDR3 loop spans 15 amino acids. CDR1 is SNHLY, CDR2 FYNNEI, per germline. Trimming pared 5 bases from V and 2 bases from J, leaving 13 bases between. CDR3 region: CASSRNAETYNEQFF. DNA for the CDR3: TGTGCCAGCAGTCGGAACGCGGAAACCTACAATGAGCAGTTCTTC.

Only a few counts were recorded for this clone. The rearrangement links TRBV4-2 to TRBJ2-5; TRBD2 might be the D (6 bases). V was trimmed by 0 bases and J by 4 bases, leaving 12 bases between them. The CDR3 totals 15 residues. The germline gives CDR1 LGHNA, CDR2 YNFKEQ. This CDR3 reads CASSQDQAGGETQYF. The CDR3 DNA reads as TGTGCCAGCAGCCAAGATCAGGCCGGGGGAGAGACCCAGTACTTC.

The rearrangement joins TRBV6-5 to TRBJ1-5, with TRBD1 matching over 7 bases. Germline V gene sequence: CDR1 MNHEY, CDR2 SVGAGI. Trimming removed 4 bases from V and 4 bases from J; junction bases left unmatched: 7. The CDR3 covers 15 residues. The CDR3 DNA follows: TGTGCCAGCAGTTCCGGACAGGTTACTAATCAGCCCCAGCATTTT. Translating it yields CASSSGQVTNQPQHF.

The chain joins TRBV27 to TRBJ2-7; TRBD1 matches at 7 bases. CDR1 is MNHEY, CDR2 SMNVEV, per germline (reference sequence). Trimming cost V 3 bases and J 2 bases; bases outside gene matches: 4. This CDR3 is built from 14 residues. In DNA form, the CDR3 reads TGTGCCAGCAGTTTGGACAGGACGACCTACGAGCAGTACTTC. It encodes CASSLDRTTYEQYF.

The DNA of the CDR3 is TGCGCCAGCAGCCAAACAGGGGGCTCCTACGAGCAGTACTTC. Encoded protein: CASSQTGGSYEQYF. The rearrangement links TRBV5-1 to TRBJ2-7; 8 bases agree with TRBD1. Unmatched junction bases numbered 3, after V lost 4 bases and J lost 0 bases. Germline V gene data show CDR1 as SGHRS and CDR2 as YFSETQ. The CDR3 spans 14 residues.

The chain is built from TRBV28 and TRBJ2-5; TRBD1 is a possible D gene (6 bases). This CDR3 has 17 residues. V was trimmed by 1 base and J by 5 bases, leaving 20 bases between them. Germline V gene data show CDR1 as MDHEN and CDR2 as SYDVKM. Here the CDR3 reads CASSLFRGSANPETQYF. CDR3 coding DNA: TGTGCCAGCAGTTTATTCAGGGGTTCGGCCAACCCCGAGACCCAGTACTTC.

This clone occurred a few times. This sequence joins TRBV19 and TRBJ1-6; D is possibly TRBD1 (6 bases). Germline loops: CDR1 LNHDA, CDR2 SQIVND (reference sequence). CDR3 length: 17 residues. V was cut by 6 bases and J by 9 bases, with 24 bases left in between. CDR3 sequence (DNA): TGTGCCAGTAGCCTTCGGCCCGGGGGCCCTCCTGGTTCACCCCTCCACTTT. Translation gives CASSLRPGGPPGSPLHF.

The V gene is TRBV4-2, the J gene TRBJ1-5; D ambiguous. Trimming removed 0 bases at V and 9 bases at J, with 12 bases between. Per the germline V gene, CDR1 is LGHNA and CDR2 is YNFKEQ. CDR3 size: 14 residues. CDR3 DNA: TGTGCCAGCAGCCAAGATCTAGGGAGGTGGCCCCAGCATTTT. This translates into CASSQDLGRWPQHF.

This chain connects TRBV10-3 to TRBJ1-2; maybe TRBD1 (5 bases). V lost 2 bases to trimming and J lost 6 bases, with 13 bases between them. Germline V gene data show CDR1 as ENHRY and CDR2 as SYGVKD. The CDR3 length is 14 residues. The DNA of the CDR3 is TGTGCCATCAGTGAGATGAGGGGCTCTAATGGCTACACCTTC. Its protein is CAISEMRGSNGYTF.